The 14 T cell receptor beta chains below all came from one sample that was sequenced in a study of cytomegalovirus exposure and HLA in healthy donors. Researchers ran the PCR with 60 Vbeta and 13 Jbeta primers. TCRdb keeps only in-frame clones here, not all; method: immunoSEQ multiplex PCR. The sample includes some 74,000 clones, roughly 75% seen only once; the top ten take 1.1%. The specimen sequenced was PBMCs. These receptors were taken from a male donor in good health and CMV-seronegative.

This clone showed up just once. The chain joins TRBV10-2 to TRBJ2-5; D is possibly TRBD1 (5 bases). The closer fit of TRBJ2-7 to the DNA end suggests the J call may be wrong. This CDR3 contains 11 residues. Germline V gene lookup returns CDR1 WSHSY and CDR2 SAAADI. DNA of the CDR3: TGCGCCAAACAGGTACCCTACGAGCAGTACTTC. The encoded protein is CAKQVPYEQYF.

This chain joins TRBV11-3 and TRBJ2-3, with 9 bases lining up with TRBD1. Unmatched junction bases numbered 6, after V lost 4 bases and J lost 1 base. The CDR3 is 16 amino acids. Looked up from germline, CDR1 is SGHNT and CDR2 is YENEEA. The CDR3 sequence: CASSSGTGIGTDTQYF. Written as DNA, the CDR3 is TGTGCCAGCAGCTCGGGGACAGGGATCGGCACAGATACGCAGTATTTT.

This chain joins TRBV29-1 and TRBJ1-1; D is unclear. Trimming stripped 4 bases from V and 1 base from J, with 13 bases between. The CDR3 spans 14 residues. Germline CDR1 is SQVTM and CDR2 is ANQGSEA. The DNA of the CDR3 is TGCAGCGTTGGGGCGGGAGGCCCGAACACTGAAGCTTTCTTT. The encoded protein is CSVGAGGPNTEAFF.

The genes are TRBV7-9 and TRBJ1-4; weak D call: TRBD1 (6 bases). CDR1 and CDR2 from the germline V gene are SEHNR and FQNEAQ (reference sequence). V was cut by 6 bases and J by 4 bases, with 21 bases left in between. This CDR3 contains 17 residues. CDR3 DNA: TGTGCCAGCAGTGCCACCGCAGGGGTACTGGGTAATGAAAAACTGTTTTTT. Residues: CASSATAGVLGNEKLFF.

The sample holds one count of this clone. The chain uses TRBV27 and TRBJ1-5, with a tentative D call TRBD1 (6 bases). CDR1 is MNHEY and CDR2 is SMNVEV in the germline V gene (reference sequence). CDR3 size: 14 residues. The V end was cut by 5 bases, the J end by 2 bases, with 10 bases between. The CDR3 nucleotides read TGTGCCAGCAGTCCCCGGACAGGCAATCAGCCCCAGCATTTT. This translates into CASSPRTGNQPQHF.

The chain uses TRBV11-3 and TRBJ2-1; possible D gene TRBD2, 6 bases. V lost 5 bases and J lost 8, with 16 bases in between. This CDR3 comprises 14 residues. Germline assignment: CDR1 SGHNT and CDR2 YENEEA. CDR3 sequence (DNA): TGTGCCAGCAGCCGAAGGGACTGGGGGGATGAGCAGTTCTTC. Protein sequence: CASSRRDWGDEQFF.

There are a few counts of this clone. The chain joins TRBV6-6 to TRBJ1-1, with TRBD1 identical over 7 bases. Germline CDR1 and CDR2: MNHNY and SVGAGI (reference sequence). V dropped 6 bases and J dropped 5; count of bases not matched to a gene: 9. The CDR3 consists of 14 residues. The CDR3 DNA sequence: TGTGCCAGCAGGCCAGACAGGGATGGGACTGAAGCTTTCTTT. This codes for CASRPDRDGTEAFF.

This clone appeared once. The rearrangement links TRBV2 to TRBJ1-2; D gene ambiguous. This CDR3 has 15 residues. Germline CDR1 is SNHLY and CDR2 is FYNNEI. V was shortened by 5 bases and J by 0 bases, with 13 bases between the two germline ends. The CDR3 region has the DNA TGTGCCAGCAGTCTTTTCGGGGTAGCTAACTATGGCTACACCTTC. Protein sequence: CASSLFGVANYGYTF.

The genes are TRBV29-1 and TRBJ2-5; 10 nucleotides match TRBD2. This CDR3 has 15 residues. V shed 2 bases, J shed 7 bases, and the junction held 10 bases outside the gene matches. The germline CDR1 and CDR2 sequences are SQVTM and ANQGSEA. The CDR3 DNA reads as TGCAGCGTTGAAAACGTAGCTAGCGGGAGTGGGACCCAGTACTTC. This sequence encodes CSVENVASGSGTQYF.

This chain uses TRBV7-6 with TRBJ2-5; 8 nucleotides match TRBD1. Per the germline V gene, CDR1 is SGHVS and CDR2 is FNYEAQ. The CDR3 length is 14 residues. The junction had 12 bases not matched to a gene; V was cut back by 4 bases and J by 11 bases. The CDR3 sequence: CASSSGQGRREQYF. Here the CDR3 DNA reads TGTGCCAGCAGCTCCGGACAGGGTCGACGTGAGCAGTACTTC.

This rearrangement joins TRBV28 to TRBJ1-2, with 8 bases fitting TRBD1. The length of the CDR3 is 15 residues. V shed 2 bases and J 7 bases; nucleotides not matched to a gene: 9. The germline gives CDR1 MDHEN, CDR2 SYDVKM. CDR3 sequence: CASSLRGRGLTGYTF. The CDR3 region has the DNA TGTGCCAGCAGTTTAAGAGGCAGGGGGCTGACTGGCTACACCTTC.

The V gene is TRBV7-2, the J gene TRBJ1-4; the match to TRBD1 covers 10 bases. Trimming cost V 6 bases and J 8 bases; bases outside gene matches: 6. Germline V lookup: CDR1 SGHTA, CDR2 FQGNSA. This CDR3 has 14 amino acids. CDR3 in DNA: TGTGCCAGCAGACCGGGACAGGGGCGGGAAAAACTGTTTTTT. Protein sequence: CASRPGQGREKLFF.

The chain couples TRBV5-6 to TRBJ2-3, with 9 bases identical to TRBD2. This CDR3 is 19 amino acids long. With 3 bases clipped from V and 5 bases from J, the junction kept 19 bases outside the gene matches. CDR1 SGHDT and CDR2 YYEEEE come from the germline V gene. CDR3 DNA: TGTGCCAGCAGCTATGCGGCGACTAGCGGTCCCTTTCCCGGAGATACGCAGTATTTT. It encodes CASSYAATSGPFPGDTQYF.

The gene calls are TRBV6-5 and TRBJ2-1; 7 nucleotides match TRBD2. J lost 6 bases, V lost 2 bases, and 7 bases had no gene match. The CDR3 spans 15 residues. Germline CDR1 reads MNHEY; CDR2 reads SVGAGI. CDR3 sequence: CASSYTGGAGNEQFF. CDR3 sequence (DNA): TGTGCCAGCAGTTACACGGGGGGAGCAGGCAATGAGCAGTTCTTC.